These 8 T cell receptor beta chains came from one sample sequenced in a study of cytotoxic CD8 clonotypes in ibrutinib-treated CLL. TCRdb keeps only in-frame clones here, not all; method: immunoSEQ multiplex PCR. The data hold hundreds of thousands of clones, with roughly 67% observed a single time. The sample here was PBMCs, taken after 36 months of ibrutinib treatment. The receptors here all came from a human donor with chronic lymphocytic leukemia.

CDR3 in DNA: TGCGCCAGCAGCGCCACCTTGGACACCGGGGAGCTGTTTTTT. Amino acids: CASSATLDTGELFF. This chain links TRBV5-1 with TRBJ2-2; D ambiguous. Looked up from germline, CDR1 is SGHRS and CDR2 is YFSETQ. Trimming took 4 bases from V and 3 from J, leaving 10 bases between them. This CDR3 has 14 residues.

The rearrangement links TRBV29-1 to TRBJ2-1, with TRBD2 matching 9 bases. The germline V gene has CDR1 SQVTM and CDR2 ANQGSEA. V lost 4 bases to trimming and J lost 7 bases; unmatched junction nucleotides: 5. There are 13 residues in the CDR3. The CDR3 DNA is TGCAGCGTTGTCGGTAGCGGGAGTAATGAGCAGTTCTTC. Encoded protein: CSVVGSGSNEQFF.

The rearrangement uses TRBV2 and TRBJ2-5, with 7 bases lining up with TRBD1. Trimming at V came to 7 bases and at J to 2 bases, leaving 13 bases not matched to a gene. The germline V gene encodes CDR1 SNHLY and CDR2 FYNNEI. This CDR3 comprises 16 residues. The CDR3 DNA follows: TGTGCCAGCACTAATCAAGGGGGCGCATATCAAGAGACCCAGTACTTC. Translated: CASTNQGGAYQETQYF.

This clone was detected a few times. V gene TRBV4-2 combines with J gene TRBJ1-2; TRBD1 might be the D (6 bases). Germline CDR1 reads LGHNA; CDR2 reads YNFKEQ. The V end lost 4 bases, the J end lost 8 bases, and 14 bases lay between the germline ends. This CDR3 has 13 residues. DNA of the CDR3: TGTGCCAGCAGCCCTGCGGGGGCTGGGGGCTACACCTTC. This encodes CASSPAGAGGYTF.

This clone came up once. V usage is TRBV6-6 and J usage is TRBJ2-7; the D call may be TRBD1 or TRBD2 (5 bases each). V was trimmed by 0 bases and J by 3 bases, leaving 9 bases between them. The CDR3 contains 14 residues. The germline V gene encodes CDR1 MNHNY and CDR2 SVGAGI (reference sequence). The CDR3 spells CASSYSAGGYEQYF. The CDR3, as DNA: TGTGCCAGCAGTTACTCCGCTGGGGGCTACGAGCAGTACTTC.

This clone was found once. The J gene is TRBJ1-1, the V gene TRBV13; no clear D gene. Germline CDR1 reads PRHDT; CDR2 reads FYEKMQ (reference sequence). The CDR3 is 13 residues long. The V end was cut by 0 bases, the J end by 9 bases, with 11 bases between. The CDR3: CASSLGPGIQAFF. CDR3 bases: TGTGCCAGCAGCTTAGGCCCCGGAATCCAAGCTTTCTTT. Combining the CDR3 with reference TRBV13 and TRBJ1-1 gives the whole variable domain AAGVIQSPRHLIKEKRETATLKCYPIPRHDTVYWYQQGPGQDPQFLISFYEKMQSDKGSIPDRFSAQQFSDYHSELNMSSLELGDSALYFCASSLGPGIQAFFGQGTRLTVV.

This clone was observed a handful of times. The chain employs TRBV9 and TRBJ2-7; TRBD1 agrees at 12 bases. The CDR3 loop spans 15 amino acids. CDR1 and CDR2 from the germline V gene are SGDLS and YYNGEE. Trimming cost V 3 bases and J 5 bases; bases outside gene matches: 6. The CDR3 here is CASSGRDRGHDEQYF. The CDR3 DNA sequence: TGTGCCAGCAGCGGCCGGGACAGGGGGCATGACGAGCAGTACTTC.

This clone was found a few times. The chain carries TRBV6-5 and TRBJ2-7; D is perhaps TRBD2 (5 bases). V lost 7 bases and J lost 1, with 14 bases in between. The CDR3 totals 14 residues. From germline, CDR1 is MNHEY and CDR2 SVGAGI. CDR3 residues: CASTKAAGSYEQYF. In DNA, the CDR3 is TGTGCCAGCACCAAAGCGGCAGGTTCCTACGAGCAGTACTTC.